The present T cell receptor beta chain was sequenced within a study of cytomegalovirus exposure and HLA in healthy donors. Study outcomes and limitations: There were some V segments, including TRBV6-2 and TRBV6-3, excluded as indistinguishable. The authors listed 150 to 200 TCR beta chains as cytomegalovirus-associated.

V lost 6 bases and J lost 2; bases outside the gene matches: 8. CDR1 and CDR2 (germline): SNHLY, FYNNEI. The CDR3 sequence is 16 residues long. The table lists this clone with a few counts. Its specificity is not known. The primer mix had 60 Vbeta and 13 Jbeta primers. Original handling: Later, an analysis found about 80 million unique TCR beta chains, and approximately 10 million of these were shared. Some clones are missing from TCRdb's copy, which holds only in-frame ones; the method was immunoSEQ multiplex PCR. That table is the source of V, J and clone size, and D and trimming were worked out from the DNA. This table has about 170,000 clones, 80% to 85% appearing once.

This sequence joins TRBV2 and TRBJ1-5; 9 positions agree with TRBD1. The sequenced material came from PBMCs. This clonotype originated in a boy aged 2-15 years in good health and CMV-seronegative. Written as DNA, the CDR3 is TGTGCCAGCAGACTCGACAGGGGGTACGGCAATCAGCCCCAGCATTTT. Translating it yields CASRLDRGYGNQPQHF.